Listed here are 11 T cell receptor beta chains from one sample, sequenced in a study of blood T cell repertoires in COVID-19. Assay used: immunoSEQ multiplex PCR; TCRdb lists only in-frame clones, some missing. The sample has about 70,000 clones, about four fifths seen once. Sequenced material: peripheral blood. The receptors stem from a woman aged 55-75 years with acute or convalescent COVID-19.

The V gene is TRBV2, the J gene TRBJ2-3; a possible D gene is TRBD2 (6 bases). Trimming pared 4 bases from V and 1 base from J, leaving 12 bases between. Germline-derived CDR1 and CDR2 are SNHLY and FYNNEI. This CDR3 region has 15 residues. The CDR3 DNA reads as TGTGCCAGCAGTGCGGTAGCGGTGGGCACAGATACGCAGTATTTT. Amino acids: CASSAVAVGTDTQYF.

The rearrangement joins TRBV7-7 to TRBJ2-3; D might be TRBD2 (6 bases). Per the germline V gene, CDR1 is SSHAT and CDR2 is FNYEAQ (reference sequence). CDR3 length: 13 residues. CDR3 protein: CATSSATLGTQYF. For the CDR3, the DNA is TGTGCTACTTCTAGCGCTACCCTGGGTACGCAGTATTTT.

V usage is TRBV19 and J usage is TRBJ1-6, with TRBD1 identical over 7 bases. Germline CDR1 reads LNHDA; CDR2 reads SQIVND (reference sequence). There are 12 residues in the CDR3. The trim removed 6 bases at V and 7 bases at J, leaving 0 bases unmatched. CDR3 sequence (DNA): TGTGCCAGTAGGACAGGGAATTCACCCCTCCACTTT. Translation gives CASRTGNSPLHF.

The chain couples TRBV4-2 to TRBJ2-1, with TRBD2 matching 9 bases. CDR1 LGHNA and CDR2 YNFKEQ come from the germline V gene. Trimming at V came to 0 bases and at J to 6 bases, leaving 6 bases not matched to a gene. The CDR3 has 16 amino acids. The CDR3 DNA reads as TGTGCCAGCAGCCAAGATCTGGGCGGGGGGGTCAATGAGCAGTTCTTC. It encodes CASSQDLGGGVNEQFF.

The genes are TRBV28 and TRBJ1-2; no reliable D call. Looked up from germline, CDR1 is MDHEN and CDR2 is SYDVKM. The CDR3 consists of 13 residues. Trimming pared 0 bases from V and 4 bases from J, leaving 6 bases between. CDR3 region: CASSLWASYGYTF. The CDR3 coding sequence is TGTGCCAGCAGTTTATGGGCCTCCTATGGCTACACCTTC.

This clone has a single count. This sequence joins TRBV9 and TRBJ1-4, with D uncertain. V was cut by 0 bases and J by 12 bases, with 18 bases left in between. Germline CDR1 SGDLS, CDR2 YYNGEE. The CDR3 runs 15 residues. Written as DNA, the CDR3 is TGTGCCAGCAGCGTAGCTCTAACCTCCGAGTCGGAACTGTTTTTT. Its protein product is CASSVALTSESELFF.

This clone was observed once. The chain uses TRBV7-6 and TRBJ1-1; 7 positions match TRBD1. Germline V gene sequence: CDR1 SGHVS, CDR2 FNYEAQ. The CDR3 runs 16 residues. The J segment lost 0 bases and the V segment lost 4 bases, leaving 8 bases of the junction unmatched. CDR3 DNA sequence: TGTGCCAGCAGCTCCCAGACAGGGCCAGTGAACACTGAAGCTTTCTTT. Amino acid sequence: CASSSQTGPVNTEAFF.

This clone was observed once. The CDR3 region has the DNA TGTGCCAGCAGAGGACAGGTCGGGGAAGCTTTCTTT. It is translated as CASRGQVGEAFF. The chain recombines TRBV6-5 with TRBJ1-1, with TRBD1 identical over 7 bases. From germline, CDR1 is MNHEY and CDR2 SVGAGI. The CDR3 is made up of 12 amino acids. The ends lost 6 bases at V and 8 bases at J; junction bases unmatched: 6.

The chain uses TRBV28 and TRBJ1-4; maybe TRBD1 (6 bases). The length of the CDR3 is 13 residues. V was trimmed by 10 bases and J by 8 bases, leaving 17 bases between them. Germline loops: CDR1 MDHEN, CDR2 SYDVKM. This CDR3 is CATRRGGGEKLFF. The CDR3 nucleotides are TGTGCCACCCGAAGGGGGGGTGGGGAAAAACTGTTTTTT.

The chain has TRBV5-1 and TRBJ2-7, with D tentatively TRBD2 (7 bases). This CDR3 is built from 16 residues. V was shortened by 1 base and J by 0 bases, with 14 bases between the two germline ends. Germline V lookup: CDR1 SGHRS, CDR2 YFSETQ. The CDR3 nucleotides read TGCGCCAGCAGCTTGTTGACGGGGGGCGCCTCCTACGAGCAGTACTTC. This codes for CASSLLTGGASYEQYF.

This chain links TRBV27 with TRBJ1-5; TRBD1 is a possible D gene (6 bases). Trimming pared 6 bases from V and 2 bases from J, leaving 14 bases between. Germline V CDR1 and CDR2: MNHEY, SMNVEV (reference sequence). The CDR3 has 15 amino acids. CDR3 nucleotide sequence: TGTGCCAGCAGGAACAGGGTTGACGGCAATCAGCCCCAGCATTTT. It yields the protein CASRNRVDGNQPQHF.